Sequencing of this T cell receptor beta chain was carried out in a study of siplizumab effects on memory and regulatory T cells. Study conclusions and caveats: Memory cells seemed less diverse than naive T cells, which also seemed major contributors to the alloresponse. Where siplizumab was present, mappable alloreactive CD4+ clones averaged about 70% Treg-derived, compared with more than 25% in controls. Alloreactive clones mapping to unstimulated subsets formed only a minor fraction. Alloreactive sequences that could be traced to unstimulated CD4+ memory cells showed a significant reduction under siplizumab.

CDR3 length: 14 residues. Trimming took off 2 bases at V and 3 bases at J, with 8 bases between the two ends. From germline, CDR1 is MDHEN and CDR2 SYDVKM. This clone was counted between two and nine times. What it binds is unknown. Some clones are missing from TCRdb's copy, which holds only in-frame ones; the method was immunoSEQ multiplex PCR. Among about 100,000 clones listed, about nine tenths were seen once. The rearrangement joins TRBV28 to TRBJ1-3; D remains ambiguous. The sequence was collected from a human donor in good health. The sample was CD4+ T cells sorted from blood. Here the CDR3 reads CASSLASVGNTIYF. In DNA form, the CDR3 reads TGTGCCAGCAGTTTAGCGTCAGTTGGAAACACCATATATTTT.